This T cell receptor (beta chain) was captured in a study of T cell changes during pregnancy in multiple sclerosis. CDR1 and CDR2 (germline): MNHNY, SVGAGI (reference sequence). The J segment lost 1 base and the V segment lost 6 bases, leaving 11 bases of the junction unmatched. The length of the CDR3 is 16 residues. This table comes from immunoSEQ multiplex PCR, and its TCRdb copy is limited to in-frame clones, with some not included. The table has about 54,000 clones, 75% to 95% seen once; the top ten hold approximately 1.1%. This receptor was identified in a female donor in good health, enrolled as a control in a pregnancy study. The chain recombines TRBV6-6 with TRBJ1-1, with TRBD1 matching over 7 bases. Sequencing was performed on peripheral blood, taken after pregnancy. The CDR3 DNA reads as TGTGCCAGCAGCAAGAGGCCGCAGGGGGGGAACACTGAAGCTTTCTTT. Protein sequence: CASSKRPQGGNTEAFF.